One sample yielded the 18 T cell receptor beta chains listed below, sequenced in a study of T cells in Graves' hyperthyroidism and ophthalmopathy. Amplified regions were TCR beta CDR3 sequences from RNA transcripts. HTBI primers drove first-round RT-PCR of the TCR CDR3. TCRdb reprocessed the multiplex PCR reads with MiXCR, giving one entry per CDR3 protein. This sample yields nearly 600,000 distinct CDR3 sequences, of which 11% to 15% are seen a single time; roughly 6.2% belongs to the top ten. The sample was blood. The receptor set was obtained from a woman aged 25 to 39 with Graves' hyperthyroidism that later progressed to Graves' ophthalmopathy.

This clonotype has just a few counts. J is TRBJ1-5 and V is TRBV2; weak D call: TRBD1 (6 bases). V was cut by 5 bases and J by 7 bases, with 21 bases left in between. The CDR3 covers 16 residues. CDR1 is SNHLY and CDR2 is FYNNEI in the germline V gene. CDR3 residues: CASSRGGGRGRQPQHF. CDR3 bases: TGTGCCAGCAGTCGAGGGGGTGGTAGAGGAAGGCAGCCCCAGCATTTT.

This clonotype showed up many times. V and J are TRBV12-3 or TRBV12-4 and TRBJ2-7; 11 bases are shared with TRBD2. The V gene end was trimmed by 6 bases and the J gene end by 3 bases; junction bases not matched to a gene: 10. The CDR3 contains 16 residues. The CDR3 region is CASSPGLAVFRYEQYF. For the CDR3, the DNA is TGTGCCAGCAGCCCGGGACTAGCGGTCTTCCGCTACGAGCAGTACTTC.

This clonotype was seen ten or more times. The V call is TRBV3-1, the J call TRBJ2-6; TRBD1 is a possible D gene (6 bases). Germline lookup yields CDR1 LGHDT and CDR2 YNNKEL (reference sequence). Trimming stripped 0 bases from V and 1 base from J, with 16 bases between. The CDR3 is 19 amino acids. This chain's CDR3 is CASSQDWGTFRSGANVLTF. The CDR3 DNA follows: TGTGCCAGCAGCCAAGATTGGGGGACATTCCGGTCTGGGGCCAACGTCCTGACTTTC.

This clonotype was recorded at least ten times. The V call is TRBV19, the J call TRBJ1-1, with D possibly matching TRBD1 (6 bases). V was pared by 7 bases and J by 3 bases, with 15 bases between. From germline, CDR1 is LNHDA and CDR2 SQIVND (reference sequence). The CDR3 is 14 residues long. The chain's CDR3 is CASITGTKDTEAFF. In DNA form, the CDR3 reads TGTGCCAGTATAACCGGGACAAAGGACACTGAAGCTTTCTTT.

This clonotype came up a few times. The chain combines TRBV15 with TRBJ1-2, with no clear D. The V gene lost 3 bases and the J gene lost 9 bases, with 14 bases spanning the gap. The length of the CDR3 is 13 residues. Looked up from germline, CDR1 is LNHNV and CDR2 is YYDKDF (reference sequence). In nucleotides, the CDR3 is TGTGCCACCAGCAGGGCCATCCAGGCAAGCTACACCTTC. Amino acids: CATSRAIQASYTF.

V is TRBV7-3 and J is TRBJ2-7, with 7 nucleotides matching TRBD2. The CDR3 is made up of 15 amino acids. Germline CDR1 SGHTA, CDR2 FQGTGA. The J segment lost 3 bases and the V segment lost 6 bases, leaving 11 bases of the junction unmatched. CDR3 amino acids: CASSPRGGQRYEQYF. DNA for the CDR3: TGTGCCAGCAGTCCTAGGGGAGGGCAGCGCTACGAGCAGTACTTC. The full variable domain, rest sourced from reference TRBV7-3 and TRBJ2-7, is GAGVSQTPSNKVTEKGKYVELRCDPISGHTALYWYRQSLGQGPEFLIYFQGTGAADDSGLPNDRFFAVRPEGSVSTLKIQRTERGDSAVYLCASSPRGGQRYEQYFGPGTRLTVT.

This clonotype was counted between two and nine times. This sequence joins TRBV5-1 and TRBJ2-5, with 7 positions matching TRBD1. V trimming: 4 bases; J trimming: 1 base; junction bases outside the gene matches: 7. CDR1 is SGHRS, CDR2 YFSETQ, per germline. This CDR3 contains 15 residues. The CDR3 DNA is TGCGCCAGCAGCCTTACGGGACAGACCCAAGAGACCCAGTACTTC. This gives the protein CASSLTGQTQETQYF.

This clonotype was counted many times. The genes are TRBV5-1 and TRBJ2-7, with D perhaps given as TRBD1 or TRBD2 (6 bases each). This CDR3 contains 17 residues. From germline, CDR1 is SGHRS and CDR2 YFSETQ. Trimming cost V 1 base and J 0 bases, with 17 bases left between them. Here the CDR3 reads CASSLRGAGPFSYEQYF. In DNA, the CDR3 is TGCGCCAGCAGCTTGAGGGGGGCGGGCCCCTTCTCCTACGAGCAGTACTTC.

This chain connects TRBV29-1 to TRBJ2-4; 9 bases are a match to TRBD2. Unmatched junction bases numbered 7, after V lost 3 bases and J lost 7 bases. The germline V gene encodes CDR1 SQVTM and CDR2 ANQGSEA. The CDR3 has 14 amino acids. The CDR3 is CSVDVLAGRNIQYF. Here the CDR3 DNA reads TGCAGCGTTGATGTTCTAGCGGGAAGGAACATTCAGTACTTC.

At least ten counts were recorded for this clonotype. The V gene is TRBV5-1, the J gene TRBJ2-3; 8 nucleotides match TRBD1. The CDR3 loop spans 13 amino acids. The V segment lost 4 bases and the J segment 4 bases; nucleotides outside the gene matches: 2. Germline CDR1 SGHRS, CDR2 YFSETQ. Here the CDR3 reads CASSPGGADTQYF. The DNA for the CDR3 is TGCGCCAGCAGCCCAGGGGGCGCAGATACGCAGTATTTT. Full variable domain (missing parts from reference TRBV5-1 and TRBJ2-3): KAGVTQTPRYLIKTRGQQVTLSCSPISGHRSVSWYQQTPGQGLQFLFEYFSETQRNKGNFPGRFSGRQFSNSRSEMNVSTLELGDSALYLCASSPGGADTQYFGPGTRLTVL.

This clonotype turned up a few times. The chain combines TRBV25-1 with TRBJ2-5; 7 positions agree with TRBD2. The length of the CDR3 is 14 residues. The ends lost 1 base at V and 7 bases at J; junction bases unmatched: 6. Per the germline V gene, CDR1 is MGHDK and CDR2 is SYGVNS. Here the CDR3 DNA reads TGTGCCAGCAGTGAATTGGGAGGGCGGGGGACCCAGTACTTC. It codes for CASSELGGRGTQYF.

The genes are TRBV4-1 and TRBJ2-2; 9 positions agree with TRBD2. CDR3 length: 18 amino acids. J was trimmed by 8 bases and V by 2 bases; bases with no gene match: 15. Germline V gene lookup returns CDR1 MGHRA and CDR2 YSYEKL. CDR3 nucleotide sequence: TGCGCCAGCAGCCAATTGGCTTCTGCTAGCGGGATAACGGGGGAGCTGTTTTTT. It specifies CASSQLASASGITGELFF.

This clonotype has a count of ten or more. The J gene is TRBJ1-3, the V gene TRBV11-2; D is uncertain. There are 13 residues in the CDR3. V lost 7 bases and J lost 4, with 11 bases in between. The germline gives CDR1 SGHAT, CDR2 FQNNGV. The DNA of the CDR3 is TGTGCCAGCACCGGTAGCTCCGGAAACACCATATATTTT. The encoded protein is CASTGSSGNTIYF.

This clonotype was counted only a few times. The chain combines TRBV10-3 with TRBJ2-1; 8 bases match TRBD2. V was clipped by 6 bases and J by 5 bases; unmatched bases: 12. This CDR3 region has 16 residues. Germline V gives CDR1 ENHRY, CDR2 SYGVKD. The CDR3 region is CAISGPTSGLNNEQFF. The CDR3 DNA reads as TGTGCCATCAGCGGACCAACTAGCGGTCTAAACAATGAGCAGTTCTTC.

Only a few counts were recorded for this clonotype. A single base separates this from a much larger clone, so it may be a read error. J is TRBJ1-2 and V is TRBV20-1; a possible D gene is TRBD1 (5 bases). The CDR3 is 14 amino acids. The germline V gene encodes CDR1 DFQATT and CDR2 SNEGSKA (reference sequence). The CDR3 bases are TGCGGTGCGGGGGGGTTTAGCGGACCCTATGGCTACACCTTC. Translated: CGAGGFSGPYGYTF.

On this clonotype: A junction end diverges from the germline sequence, so it may reflect a read error. The rearrangement links TRBV27 to TRBJ1-4; no reliable D call. This CDR3 is 13 amino acids long. Germline CDR1 MNHEY, CDR2 SMNVEV (reference sequence). CDR3 sequence (DNA): TGTGCCAGCAGTTTATTCACTGATGAAGAACTGTTTTTT. Protein sequence: CASSLFTDEELFF.

This clonotype appeared many times. The V call is TRBV27, the J call TRBJ1-1, with no clear D. Per germline, CDR1 MNHEY and CDR2 SMNVEV (reference sequence). Trimming stripped 2 bases from V and 1 base from J, with 5 bases between. CDR3 length: 13 residues. CDR3 sequence (DNA): TGTGCCAGCAGTTTAAACAGGAACACTGAAGCTTTCTTT. Its translation: CASSLNRNTEAFF.

This chain uses TRBV20-1 with TRBJ1-1; D might be TRBD1 (5 bases). V gave up 0 bases and J gave up 5 bases, with 16 bases separating them. The CDR3 runs to 15 residues. Per the germline V gene, CDR1 is DFQATT and CDR2 is SNEGSKA (reference sequence). CDR3 DNA: TGCAGTGCTAGAGATATGAGACTGGGGGGAACTGAAGCTTTCTTT. Translation gives CSARDMRLGGTEAFF.